This TCR beta chain was sequenced for a study of identical twins. Study results and limitations: Insertions ran lower in abundant cord blood beta clonotypes, though not in memory repertoires. The conclusions drew on cross-sectional statistical analysis instead of tracking the same donors.

A universal primer site arose from template switching, and cDNA bore unique molecular identifiers. Using its own MiXCR run on the 5' RACE reads, TCRdb lists one record per CDR3 protein. The table shows over 600,000 distinct CDR3 sequences, with 21% occurring only once. This clonotype was counted at least ten times. What it binds is not known. This CDR3 has 15 amino acids. Trimming pared 0 bases from V and 2 bases from J, leaving 9 bases between. Germline V gene lookup returns CDR1 SGHRS and CDR2 YFSETQ. Separately, the same data were catalogued under a study of T cells expressing NK-cell markers.

What was sequenced was PBMCs. The chain joins TRBV5-1 to TRBJ1-3; D is unclear. This sequence was found in a woman aged 18-35 years in good health. Here the CDR3 reads CASSLVLGAGNTIYF. In nucleotides, the CDR3 is TGCGCCAGCAGCTTGGTCCTGGGTGCTGGAAACACCATATATTTT.